The rows below give T cell receptor beta chains drawn from one sample of a study of blood T cell repertoires in COVID-19. TCRdb's table, derived via immunoSEQ multiplex PCR, lists solely in-frame clones and lacks some. The data show a few hundred thousand clones, about 89% seen once. The sequenced sample was peripheral blood. These TCRs come from a man aged 30 to 39 with acute or convalescent COVID-19. Both conserved end residues are part of each CDR3. D genes are given only for firm matches. The size field is filled for only some rows; it gives once, few, many or a size class.

cdr3_aa	cdr3_nt	clone_size	j_call	cdr3_length	v_call	d_call
CASRSEGRATEAFF	TGTGCCAGTAGGTCTGAAGGGAGGGCCACTGAAGCTTTCTTT	-	TRBJ1-1	14	TRBV19	-
CASSYEGGQETQYF	TGTGCCAGCAGTTACGAAGGGGGACAGGAGACCCAGTACTTC	-	TRBJ2-5	14	TRBV6-5	TRBD1
CAWSVGLSYEQYF	TGTGCCTGGAGTGTAGGACTTTCCTACGAGCAGTACTTC	-	TRBJ2-7	13	TRBV30	-
CASSARSGGNSPLHF	TGTGCCAGCAGCGCCCGTTCAGGAGGGAATTCACCCCTCCACTTT	-	TRBJ1-6	15	TRBV9	-
CASSTGQGPREQFF	TGTGCCAGTAGTACGGGACAGGGGCCTCGGGAGCAGTTCTTC	-	TRBJ2-1	14	TRBV19	TRBD1
CASRKGQGKRPKNIQYF	TGTGCCAGCAGGAAGGGACAGGGGAAGAGGCCCAAAAACATTCAGTACTTC	-	TRBJ2-4	17	TRBV2	TRBD1
CSVGDIYNEQFF	TGCAGCGTTGGGGACATTTACAATGAGCAGTTCTTC	once	TRBJ2-1	12	TRBV29-1	-
CASSQFEGQPQHF	TGTGCCAGCAGTCAATTCGAGGGTCAGCCCCAGCATTTT	-	TRBJ1-5	13	TRBV6-6	-
CASSYNRVTNEKLFF	TGTGCCAGCAGTTACAACAGGGTAACTAATGAAAAACTGTTTTTT	-	TRBJ1-4	15	TRBV27	-
CAWRGGYEQYF	TGTGCCTGGAGGGGAGGGTATGAGCAGTACTTC	-	TRBJ2-7	11	TRBV30	TRBD2
CASSPAYEQYF	TGCGCCAGCAGTCCAGCCTACGAGCAGTACTTC	-	TRBJ2-7	11	TRBV10-2	-
CASSQGRVGLYEQYF	TGTGCCAGCAGCCAAGGGCGGGTAGGCCTCTACGAGCAGTACTTC	-	TRBJ2-7	15	TRBV14	-
CASSLTGQGNQPQHF	TGTGCCAGCAGTCTGACAGGGCAGGGCAATCAGCCCCAGCATTTT	-	TRBJ1-5	15	TRBV6-5	TRBD1
CASSLTSGRLRSYEQYF	TGTGCCAGCAGCTTGACTAGCGGGAGGTTAAGGTCCTACGAGCAGTACTTC	-	TRBJ2-7	17	TRBV11-2	TRBD2
CASSLDRGAYEQYF	TGCGCCAGCAGCCTGGACAGGGGAGCCTACGAGCAGTACTTC	-	TRBJ2-7	14	TRBV5-1	TRBD1
CASSYSRYTGELFF	TGTGCCAGCAGTTACTCGAGATACACCGGGGAGCTGTTTTTT	-	TRBJ2-2	14	TRBV6-5	-
CASSEFGTDNTEAFF	TGTGCCAGCAGCGAGTTCGGGACAGACAACACTGAAGCTTTCTTT	-	TRBJ1-1	15	TRBV9	TRBD1
CASIGVYEQYF	TGTGCCAGCATCGGTGTTTACGAGCAGTACTTC	-	TRBJ2-7	11	TRBV28	-